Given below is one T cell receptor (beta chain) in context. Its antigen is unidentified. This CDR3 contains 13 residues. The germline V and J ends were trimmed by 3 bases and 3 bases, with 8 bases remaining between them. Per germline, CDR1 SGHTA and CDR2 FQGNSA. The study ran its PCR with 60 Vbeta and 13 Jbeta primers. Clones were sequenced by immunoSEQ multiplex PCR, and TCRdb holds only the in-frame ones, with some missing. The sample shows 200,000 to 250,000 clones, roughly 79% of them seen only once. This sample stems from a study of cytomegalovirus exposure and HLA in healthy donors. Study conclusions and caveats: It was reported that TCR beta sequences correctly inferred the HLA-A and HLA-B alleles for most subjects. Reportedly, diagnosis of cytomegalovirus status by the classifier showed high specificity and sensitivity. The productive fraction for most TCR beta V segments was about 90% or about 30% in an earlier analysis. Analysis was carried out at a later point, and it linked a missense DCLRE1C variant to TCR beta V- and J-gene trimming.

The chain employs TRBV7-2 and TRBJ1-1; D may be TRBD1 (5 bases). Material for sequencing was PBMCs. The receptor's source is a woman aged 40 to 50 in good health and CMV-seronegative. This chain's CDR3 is CASSFGGYTEAFF. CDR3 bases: TGTGCCAGCAGCTTCGGGGGATACACTGAAGCTTTCTTT.